The 3 T cell receptor beta chains reported below all come from one sample, sequenced in a study of regulatory T cells in long-lasting Graves disease. The sample's time point: newly diagnosed GD, antithyroid drugs for less than 3 months. PBMCs were the source of the RNA used for TCR sequencing. Assembly of TCR beta libraries relied on iRepertoire HTBI primers together with Arm-PCR of CDR3 regions. MiXCR, applied by TCRdb to the multiplex PCR reads, yields one record per CDR3 protein. The sample has about 430,000 distinct CDR3 sequences, 15% seen once; the top ten hold about 8.2%. The same sample was also studied in work on T cells in Graves' hyperthyroidism and ophthalmopathy.

Specimen: peripheral blood mononuclear cells (PBMCs), collected at new diagnosis, from a patient treated with antithyroid drugs. The source of these receptors is a woman in her forties with Graves disease.

With respect to this clonotype: Only one base separates this from a far larger clonotype, so it likely reflects a read error. This chain uses TRBV12-3 or TRBV12-4 with TRBJ2-7; D might be TRBD2 (6 bases). V was pared by 6 bases and J by 4 bases, with 13 bases between. The CDR3 runs 13 residues. The CDR3 DNA sequence: TGTGCCAGCAGATTCGTCGGGGGATACGAGCAGTACTTC. Its protein is CASRFVGGYEQYF.

The J gene is TRBJ2-7, the V gene TRBV11-2; possibly TRBD2 for D (6 bases). Germline-derived CDR1 and CDR2 are SGHAT and FQNNGV. Trimming cost V 8 bases and J 2 bases, with 16 bases left between them. The CDR3 has 14 amino acids. This CDR3 reads CASFPQRAPYEQYF. CDR3 DNA sequence: TGTGCCAGCTTCCCTCAGCGGGCCCCCTACGAGCAGTACTTC. Using reference TRBV11-2 and TRBJ2-7 for the parts outside the CDR3, the full variable domain is EAGVAQSPRYKIIEKRQSVAFWCNPISGHATLYWYQQILGQGPKLLIQFQNNGVVDDSQLPKDRFSAERLKGVDSTLKIQPAKLEDSAVYLCASFPQRAPYEQYFGPGTRLTVT.

In its sample, this clonotype was seen a few times. The V call is TRBV12-3 or TRBV12-4, the J call TRBJ2-5, with TRBD2 identical over 8 bases. Germline trimming cut 1 base from V and 4 bases from J; bases unmatched to any gene: 5. The CDR3 length is 15 residues. The CDR3 nucleotides are TGTGCCAGCAGTTTAGTTAGCGGGATAAGAGAGACCCAGTACTTC. It specifies CASSLVSGIRETQYF.